The entry below describes one TCR beta chain. Its target is not known. The sample comes from a study of beta chain features in type 1 diabetes. The study, taken as a whole, reports: It was among patients, rather than healthy donors, that naive, central memory and Treg TCRB repertoires appeared more similar. Shortening that was moderate but significant affected the TCRB CDR3s of Type 1 diabetes patients in all four CD4+ subsets. Any HLA effect on TCRB rearrangement was left unresolved by small sub-analyses.

Expressed TCRB transcripts got sequenced, as all isolated RNA was reverse transcribed. Clones were read by immunoSEQ multiplex PCR, and TCRdb kept only the in-frame ones, dropping some. The sample lists 150,000 to 200,000 clones, around 8.4% occurring once. Trimming cost V 8 bases and J 1 base; bases outside gene matches: 10. The CDR3 covers 16 residues. Per germline, CDR1 SEHNR and CDR2 FQNEAQ (reference sequence). CD45RO/CCR7/CD25/CD127/CD95/CD27 staining was used to isolate CD4+ naive, central memory, regulatory and stem cell-like memory cells by sorting. The sequenced material came from central memory CD4+ T cells from blood. The sequence came from a woman younger than 30 with type 1 diabetes. The V and J genes are TRBV7-9 and TRBJ2-3, with 9 bases aligning to TRBD2. DNA of the CDR3: TGTGCCAGCGACAAAACCTGGACTAGCGGCACAGATACGCAGTATTTT. This gives the protein CASDKTWTSGTDTQYF.